The entry that follows covers one T cell receptor beta chain sequence. The entry originates in a study of T cell changes during pregnancy in multiple sclerosis. Profiled with immunoSEQ multiplex PCR; TCRdb holds only in-frame clones, not every one. This sample has approximately 43,000 clones, with approximately 92% found just once. The germline CDR1 and CDR2 sequences are MNHEY and SMNVEV (reference sequence). There are 12 residues in the CDR3. V was pared by 4 bases and J by 12 bases, with 8 bases of the junction left unmatched. The source of this sequence is a female donor with multiple sclerosis, enrolled in a pregnancy study. The chain is built from TRBV27 and TRBJ1-1; 7 bases line up with TRBD1. The input for sequencing was CD8+ T cells from peripheral blood mononuclear cells, taken after pregnancy. The DNA for the CDR3 is TGTGCCAGCAGTTCCATGACAGGGAAACCTTTCTTT. It is translated as CASSSMTGKPFF.